The next 20 T cell receptor beta chains were all read from a single sample in a study of T cell responses to AZD1222 COVID-19 vaccine. Generated by immunoSEQ multiplex PCR, the TCRdb table keeps only in-frame clones and is missing some. The sample has 150,000 to 200,000 clones; 80% to 95% are singletons. Material: peripheral blood, obtained 28 days after the second AZD1222 dose. These receptors were taken from an adult who received the AZD1222 COVID-19 vaccine.

A few counts support this clone. The chain couples TRBV12-3 or TRBV12-4 to TRBJ1-2; the D is unclear. The CDR3 has 13 amino acids. Deletions cut 7 bases from V and 8 bases from J, with 17 bases between. The CDR3, as DNA: TGTGCCAGCAAGTCATGGACGCCTCAAGGCTACACCTTC. Translated: CASKSWTPQGYTF.

V is TRBV19 and J is TRBJ1-6, with a tentative D call TRBD1 (5 bases). The germline gives CDR1 LNHDA, CDR2 SQIVND (reference sequence). This CDR3 contains 14 residues. The V end was cut by 7 bases, the J end by 5 bases, with 12 bases between. CDR3: CASIGRGDNSPLHF. The CDR3 nucleotides read TGTGCCAGTATTGGGAGGGGAGATAATTCACCCCTCCACTTT.

The chain joins TRBV27 to TRBJ2-3, with D possibly being TRBD1 or TRBD2 (5 bases each). Germline V gene data show CDR1 as MNHEY and CDR2 as SMNVEV (reference sequence). Trimming took 4 bases from V and 0 from J, leaving 11 bases between them. The CDR3 is 15 residues long. This CDR3 is CASSWAGASTDTQYF. The DNA for the CDR3 is TGTGCCAGCAGTTGGGCCGGGGCTAGCACAGATACGCAGTATTTT.

This clone was detected once. This sequence joins TRBV2 and TRBJ1-2; tentative D call: TRBD1 (5 bases). Germline V gene sequence: CDR1 SNHLY, CDR2 FYNNEI. The CDR3 consists of 13 residues. Trimming shortened V by 3 bases and J by 4 bases, and 9 bases separated the two germline ends. DNA of the CDR3: TGTGCCAGCAGTGACAGTCAGGGCTATGGCTACACCTTC. The encoded protein is CASSDSQGYGYTF.

This chain joins TRBV6-4 and TRBJ1-5; D perhaps matches TRBD1 (6 bases). The germline gives CDR1 MRHNA, CDR2 SNTAGT. This CDR3 region has 20 residues. V was pared by 0 bases and J by 0 bases, with 21 bases between. The DNA of the CDR3 is TGTGCCAGCAGTGACTCCATGGCTCAGGACAGAAAGAATAGCAATCAGCCCCAGCATTTT. Its protein product is CASSDSMAQDRKNSNQPQHF.

J is TRBJ1-4 and V is TRBV5-6; perhaps TRBD1 as D (5 bases). Germline CDR1 reads SGHDT; CDR2 reads YYEEEE. V was clipped by 2 bases and J by 7 bases, with 12 bases between them. The CDR3 length is 14 residues. The CDR3 protein is CASSLGGAGEKLFF. The CDR3 bases are TGTGCCAGCAGCTTAGGAGGGGCGGGTGAAAAACTGTTTTTT.

V gene TRBV15 combines with J gene TRBJ2-7; 9 positions agree with TRBD2. The CDR3 loop spans 15 amino acids. The trim removed 0 bases at V and 7 bases at J, leaving 7 bases unmatched. In germline, CDR1 is LNHNV, CDR2 YYDKDF (reference sequence). CDR3 nucleotide sequence: TGTGCCACCAGCAGAGATGGGGCGGGAGGGCGAGAGCAGTACTTC. It is translated as CATSRDGAGGREQYF.

This clone has only a few counts. The J gene is TRBJ1-3, the V gene TRBV18, with D tentatively TRBD1 (5 bases). CDR3 length: 15 amino acids. Germline CDR1 is KGHSH and CDR2 is LQKENI. V was shortened by 3 bases and J by 0 bases, with 9 bases between the two germline ends. The CDR3 nucleotides read TGTGCCAGCTCACCCGATGACAGCTCTGGAAACACCATATATTTT. Encoded protein: CASSPDDSSGNTIYF.

The chain is built from TRBV7-9 and TRBJ2-3; 7 bases are a match to TRBD2. This CDR3 contains 15 residues. The trim removed 5 bases at V and 1 base at J, leaving 6 bases unmatched. The germline V gene has CDR1 SEHNR and CDR2 FQNEAQ (reference sequence). CDR3 region: CASSPGGSRTDTQYF. Written as DNA, the CDR3 is TGTGCCAGCAGCCCCGGGGGGTCCCGCACAGATACGCAGTATTTT.

This clone has just a few counts. The rearrangement joins TRBV6-2 or TRBV6-3 to TRBJ2-7, with D hard to call. The V end was cut by 2 bases, the J end by 2 bases, with 13 bases between. Germline assignment: CDR1 MNHEY and CDR2 SVGEGT. This CDR3 is built from 15 residues. CDR3 sequence reads: CASSYGQLSTYEQYF. CDR3 coding DNA: TGTGCCAGCAGTTACGGTCAGTTGTCAACCTACGAGCAGTACTTC.

This chain joins TRBV7-2 and TRBJ2-3; D gene ambiguous. The germline V gene encodes CDR1 SGHTA and CDR2 FQGNSA. V shed 5 bases and J shed 0 bases, with 15 bases lying between them. The CDR3 runs to 16 residues. CDR3 in amino acids: CASSTFDPASTDTQYF. The CDR3 coding sequence is TGTGCCAGCAGCACCTTCGACCCGGCCAGCACAGATACGCAGTATTTT.

The chain recombines TRBV19 with TRBJ2-3; D ambiguous. The CDR3 consists of 13 residues. The V gene lost 3 bases and the J gene lost 4 bases, with 8 bases spanning the gap. Per the germline V gene, CDR1 is LNHDA and CDR2 is SQIVND (reference sequence). The DNA for the CDR3 is TGTGCCAGTAGTATCAGACCGTCAGATACGCAGTATTTT. Protein product: CASSIRPSDTQYF.

The rearrangement links TRBV10-1 to TRBJ2-5; TRBD1 agrees at 8 bases. V was pared by 0 bases and J by 3 bases, with 12 bases of the junction left unmatched. Germline CDR1 WNHNN, CDR2 SYGVQD (reference sequence). This CDR3 is built from 18 residues. CDR3 DNA sequence: TGCGCCAGCAGTGAGTCCCCCGACCTACAGGGGGTAAAAGAGACCCAGTACTTC. Its translation: CASSESPDLQGVKETQYF.

The rearrangement uses TRBV29-1 and TRBJ1-4, with TRBD1 identical over 8 bases. The CDR3 has 14 residues. CDR1 and CDR2 from the germline V gene are SQVTM and ANQGSEA. After removal of 6 bases from V and 0 bases from J, the junction contained 3 bases not matched to a gene. CDR3: CSVGQGSTNEKLFF. The CDR3 nucleotides read TGCAGCGTAGGACAGGGATCAACTAATGAAAAACTGTTTTTT.

This clone occurred once. This chain links TRBV6-6 with TRBJ1-2; the D is unclear. V lost 6 bases and J 6 bases, leaving 5 bases between the germline ends. Germline V lookup: CDR1 MNHNY, CDR2 SVGAGI (reference sequence). The CDR3 is 10 amino acids. The CDR3 bases are TGTGCCAGCAGGAGAGATGGCTACACCTTC. As protein: CASRRDGYTF.

This chain's CDR3 is CASSLGQGVANTEAFF. The CDR3 nucleotides read TGTGCCAGCAGCTTGGGACAGGGCGTCGCGAACACTGAAGCTTTCTTT. The genes are TRBV5-4 and TRBJ1-1, with 7 nucleotides matching TRBD1. The CDR3 loop spans 16 amino acids. The ends lost 0 bases at V and 1 base at J; junction bases unmatched: 6. The germline V gene has CDR1 SGHNT and CDR2 YYREEE (reference sequence).

The genes are TRBV7-9 and TRBJ2-3; D remains unclear. Trimming left V 3 bases short and J 0 bases short, with 13 bases between. The CDR3 has 16 residues. Germline assignment: CDR1 SEHNR and CDR2 FQNEAQ (reference sequence). CDR3 region: CASSFSKESSTDTQYF. The CDR3, as DNA: TGTGCCAGCAGCTTCTCGAAGGAATCTAGCACAGATACGCAGTATTTT.

This chain joins TRBV5-6 and TRBJ1-2; 9 nucleotides agree with TRBD1. This CDR3 comprises 15 residues. V was pared by 1 base and J by 4 bases, with 5 bases of the junction left unmatched. Germline CDR1 reads SGHDT; CDR2 reads YYEEEE. The CDR3 loop is CASSLTGGPGYGYTF. CDR3 DNA sequence: TGTGCCAGCAGCTTGACAGGGGGCCCTGGCTATGGCTACACCTTC. The full variable domain, its missing parts supplied by reference TRBV5-6 and TRBJ1-2, is DAGVTQSPTHLIKTRGQQVTLRCSPKSGHDTVSWYQQALGQGPQFIFQYYEEEERQRGNFPDRFSGHQFPNYSSELNVNALLLGDSALYLCASSLTGGPGYGYTFGSGTRLTVV.

This sequence joins TRBV2 and TRBJ1-5, with 8 bases matching TRBD1. There are 14 residues in the CDR3. Germline loops: CDR1 SNHLY, CDR2 FYNNEI. Trimming took 5 bases from V and 3 from J; bases not matched to a gene: 3. As DNA, the CDR3 is TGTGCCAGCAGTCAGGACAGGGACAATCAGCCCCAGCATTTT. Its translation is CASSQDRDNQPQHF.

V and J are TRBV29-1 and TRBJ2-5, with 7 bases lining up with TRBD2. Trimming took 7 bases from V and 1 from J; bases not matched to a gene: 3. The CDR3 contains 12 residues. Germline V gene lookup returns CDR1 SQVTM and CDR2 ANQGSEA. CDR3 DNA: TGCAGCGGCTCTAGCGGCCAAGAGACCCAGTACTTC. As protein: CSGSSGQETQYF.